Below, one TCR beta chain is given with its context. The data are from a study of blood T cell repertoires in COVID-19. Here immunoSEQ multiplex PCR was the method, and the copy in TCRdb shows in-frame clones only, minus some. Here the sample spans tens of thousands of clones, 90% being singletons. The length of the CDR3 is 12 residues. The germline V gene has CDR1 SEHNR and CDR2 FQNEAQ (reference sequence). With 2 bases removed from V and 5 bases from J, the gap between germline ends came to 7 bases. Input material: peripheral blood. The receptor was derived from a human donor in a cohort sampled during active COVID-19. The rearrangement uses TRBV7-9 and TRBJ2-7; D is unclear. The CDR3: CASSLREDEQYF. Written as DNA, the CDR3 is TGTGCCAGCAGCTTAAGAGAGGACGAGCAGTACTTC. Combining the CDR3 with reference TRBV7-9 and TRBJ2-7 gives the whole variable domain DTGVSQNPRHKITKRGQNVTFRCDPISEHNRLYWYRQTLGQGPEFLTYFQNEAQLEKSRLLSDRFSAERPKGSFSTLEIQRTEQGDSAMYLCASSLREDEQYFGPGTRLTVT.